This TCR beta chain was identified in a study of cytomegalovirus exposure and HLA in healthy donors. Study conclusions and caveats: For most TCR sequences rarity was the rule, although some public TCRs occurred in many donors. The study flagged around 150 TCR beta chains as cytomegalovirus-associated.

The protocol was immunoSEQ multiplex PCR, while the TCRdb copy is restricted to in-frame clones and leaves out a portion. This sample has approximately 150,000 clones; about 89% occur once, and the top ten carry less than 3.5%. Points on this clone: Its antigen is as yet unknown.

The TCR sequence derives from a man in his late teens or twenties in good health and CMV-seropositive. The sample consisted of PBMCs.

This chain's CDR3 is CASREQGNQPQHF. For the CDR3, the DNA is TGTGCCAGCAGGGAACAGGGGAATCAGCCCCAGCATTTT. This chain joins TRBV6-5 and TRBJ1-5; 7 nucleotides align to TRBD1. This CDR3 comprises 13 residues. V lost 6 bases to trimming and J lost 4 bases; unmatched junction nucleotides: 3. CDR1 MNHEY and CDR2 SVGAGI come from the germline V gene.